These 30 T cell receptor beta chains came from one sample sequenced in a study of cytomegalovirus exposure and HLA in healthy donors (dated by TCRdb to 2017 to 2019). The receptor library was made with the immunoSEQ multiplex PCR assay. Entries here come from immuneACCESS through TCRdb and include only in-frame sequences with V and J called. Some clones fail to appear in such tables; in the studies checked, an unresolved V gene covers under half of the shortfall, and the cause of the remainder is unknown. The table for this sample lists 140,000 to 150,000 clones; about 94% of them were counted only once. The top ten clonotypes cover around 1.9% of the sample. The source material was PBMCs. Receptor source: a man between 18 and 35 years old in good health and CMV-seropositive.

The V and J genes are TRBV14 and TRBJ2-2; D is undetermined. Germline V gives CDR1 SGHDN, CDR2 FVKESK. The V end was cut by 0 bases, the J end by 6 bases, with 11 bases between. The CDR3 contains 15 residues. The CDR3 sequence: CASSQDEAGAGELFF. DNA for the CDR3: TGTGCCAGCAGCCAAGACGAGGCTGGCGCCGGGGAGCTGTTTTTT.

The chain is built from TRBV5-4 and TRBJ2-1, with 16 bases lining up with TRBD2. The CDR3 is made up of 18 amino acids. V lost 2 bases and J lost 3; bases outside the gene matches: 5. Germline CDR1 reads SGHNT; CDR2 reads YYREEE (reference sequence). CDR3 in amino acids: CASSLPGTSGRDYNEQFF. In DNA form, the CDR3 reads TGTGCCAGCAGCTTACCCGGGACTAGCGGGAGGGACTACAATGAGCAGTTCTTC.

V usage is TRBV5-8 and J usage is TRBJ2-6; 7 nucleotides agree with TRBD1. V trimming: 0 bases; J trimming: 5 bases; junction bases outside the gene matches: 5. Germline V lookup: CDR1 SGHTS, CDR2 YDEGEE. The CDR3 covers 16 residues. This chain's CDR3 is CASSLALTGWANVLTF. In nucleotides, the CDR3 is TGTGCCAGCAGCTTGGCCTTGACAGGGTGGGCCAACGTCCTGACTTTC.

The chain recombines TRBV6-6 with TRBJ1-1; perhaps TRBD1 as D (5 bases). Deletions cut 8 bases from V and 6 bases from J, with 16 bases between. In germline, CDR1 is MNHNY, CDR2 SVGAGI (reference sequence). The CDR3 is made up of 13 amino acids. The CDR3 sequence: CASVGGASPEAFF. CDR3 DNA sequence: TGTGCCAGCGTGGGGGGTGCCTCCCCTGAAGCTTTCTTT.

V and J are TRBV6-1 and TRBJ2-1; 9 positions match TRBD2. V was pared by 2 bases and J by 8 bases, with 10 bases of the junction left unmatched. The CDR3 totals 16 residues. The V gene's germline CDR1 is MNHNS and CDR2 SASEGT. The DNA for the CDR3 is TGTGCCAGCAGTGAATGGAGGTTAGCGGGAGAGGATGAGCAGTTCTTC. Its translation: CASSEWRLAGEDEQFF.

CDR3 DNA sequence: TGTGCCAGCAGCCCGGGGGGGAGCTCTGGAAACACCATATATTTT. Amino acid sequence: CASSPGGSSGNTIYF. This chain links TRBV5-5 with TRBJ1-3, with a tentative D call TRBD1 (5 bases). V was pared by 4 bases and J by 0 bases, with 11 bases between. The CDR3 length is 15 residues. Per the germline V gene, CDR1 is SGHKS and CDR2 is YYEKEE (reference sequence).

The J gene is TRBJ2-1, the V gene TRBV27; 7 bases fit TRBD2. Germline V lookup: CDR1 MNHEY, CDR2 SMNVEV (reference sequence). With V trimmed by 2 bases and J by 3 bases, 4 bases remained unmatched. The CDR3 length is 15 residues. The CDR3: CASSLRLADYNEQFF. The CDR3 DNA reads as TGTGCCAGCAGTTTACGCCTAGCGGACTACAATGAGCAGTTCTTC.

This chain connects TRBV5-4 to TRBJ1-2, with TRBD1 as a possible D gene (5 bases). V shed 5 bases and J shed 1 base, with 9 bases lying between them. The CDR3 spans 13 residues. CDR1 SGHNT and CDR2 YYREEE come from the germline V gene (reference sequence). CDR3: CASSLDSNYGYTF. CDR3 DNA: TGTGCCAGCAGTTTAGACAGTAACTATGGCTACACCTTC.

The chain links TRBV5-6 to TRBJ2-2, with 7 bases that match TRBD2. Germline lookup yields CDR1 SGHDT and CDR2 YYEEEE. The CDR3 covers 15 residues. V shed 7 bases and J 5 bases; nucleotides not matched to a gene: 11. The CDR3 sequence: CASLSGLRETGELFF. Written as DNA, the CDR3 is TGTGCCAGCTTGAGCGGGTTGCGGGAGACCGGGGAGCTGTTTTTT.

The chain employs TRBV23-1 and TRBJ2-7, with 12 bases fitting TRBD2. TRBV23-1 is identified as an open reading frame with a role that is uncertain. V was pared by 11 bases and J by 3 bases, with 32 bases of the junction left unmatched. The CDR3 runs to 22 residues. This chain's CDR3 is CASRAPGQPSSSGREPNYEQYF. The CDR3 DNA follows: TGCGCCTCCCGCGCCCCGGGACAGCCATCCTCTAGCGGGAGGGAGCCAAACTACGAGCAGTACTTC.

Only one count was recorded for this clone. The V and J genes are TRBV20-1 and TRBJ1-3; weak D call: TRBD1 (5 bases). Germline V CDR1 and CDR2: DFQATT, SNEGSKA (reference sequence). V dropped 5 bases and J dropped 10 bases, with 12 bases sitting between them. The CDR3 consists of 11 residues. CDR3 in DNA: TGCAGTGCTTCGGGGACTTTGACCATATATTTT. Protein product: CSASGTLTIYF.

The V gene is TRBV4-1, the J gene TRBJ1-4, with 8 bases lining up with TRBD1. V lost 2 bases to trimming and J lost 6 bases; unmatched junction nucleotides: 5. This CDR3 region has 15 residues. In germline, CDR1 is MGHRA, CDR2 YSYEKL. The chain's CDR3 is CASSQRRGRDEKLFF. The CDR3 DNA is TGCGCCAGCAGCCAACGCAGGGGGCGAGATGAAAAACTGTTTTTT.

The chain recombines TRBV7-2 with TRBJ1-4; maybe TRBD1 (6 bases). CDR3 size: 15 residues. CDR1 and CDR2 from the germline V gene are SGHTA and FQGNSA. V lost 5 bases, J lost 0 bases, and 10 bases lay in between. The CDR3 DNA reads TGTGCCAGCAGCCGTACAGGGACAACTAATGAAAAACTGTTTTTT. It yields the protein CASSRTGTTNEKLFF.

This chain uses TRBV5-5 with TRBJ1-1, with D perhaps matching TRBD1 (6 bases). The V end lost 3 bases, the J end lost 1 base, and 7 bases lay between the germline ends. Germline CDR1 is SGHKS and CDR2 is YYEKEE (reference sequence). The CDR3 has 13 amino acids. In DNA, the CDR3 is TGTGCCAGCAGCTGGGGGCGGAACACTGAAGCTTTCTTT. Translating gives CASSWGRNTEAFF.

DNA of the CDR3: TGTGCCAGCAGTCGAGCGGGAGGGTTACAAGAGACCCAGTACTTC. Its protein product is CASSRAGGLQETQYF. The chain is built from TRBV11-3 and TRBJ2-5; 10 bases fit TRBD2. The CDR3 contains 15 residues. Germline CDR1 reads SGHNT; CDR2 reads YENEEA. V was pared by 6 bases and J by 2 bases, with 6 bases of the junction left unmatched.

The chain is built from TRBV30 and TRBJ1-1; possibly TRBD1 for D (6 bases). V was trimmed by 4 bases and J by 4 bases, leaving 10 bases between them. CDR1 and CDR2 from the germline V gene are GTSNPN and SVGIG (reference sequence). CDR3 size: 12 residues. The CDR3 sequence is CAWTWGPTEAFF. DNA for the CDR3: TGTGCCTGGACATGGGGGCCCACTGAAGCTTTCTTT.

The genes are TRBV19 and TRBJ2-3; TRBD2 agrees at 9 bases. Germline-derived CDR1 and CDR2 are LNHDA and SQIVND (reference sequence). The CDR3 sequence is 16 residues long. The trim removed 6 bases at V and 5 bases at J, leaving 12 bases unmatched. In DNA form, the CDR3 reads TGTGCCAGTAGACGACTAGCGGAGGGGCAAGGAGATACGCAGTATTTT. Its protein product is CASRRLAEGQGDTQYF.

The chain couples TRBV2 to TRBJ2-5; 9 bases map to TRBD1. The CDR3 runs to 15 residues. J was trimmed by 5 bases and V by 3 bases; bases with no gene match: 7. CDR1 and CDR2 from the germline V gene are SNHLY and FYNNEI. The CDR3 is CASSDRDRAKETQYF. CDR3 sequence (DNA): TGTGCCAGCAGTGATCGGGACAGGGCCAAGGAGACCCAGTACTTC. Full variable domain (missing parts from reference TRBV2 and TRBJ2-5): EPEVTQTPSHQVTQMGQEVILRCVPISNHLYFYWYRQILGQKVEFLVSFYNNEISEKSEIFDDQFSVERPDGSNFTLKIRSTKLEDSAMYFCASSDRDRAKETQYFGPGTRLLVL.

DNA of the CDR3: TGTGCCAGCAGTCCCGACACTTCTAACTATGGCTACACCTTC. This encodes CASSPDTSNYGYTF. The chain links TRBV2 to TRBJ1-2; the D is unclear. Per germline, CDR1 SNHLY and CDR2 FYNNEI. The CDR3 length is 14 residues. V lost 5 bases and J lost 0, with 10 bases in between.

CDR3 coding DNA: TGCGCCAGCTGGGAGGGAGGGCCTCTTAATGAGCAGTTCTTC. This encodes CASWEGGPLNEQFF. The rearrangement links TRBV5-1 to TRBJ2-1; 7 positions agree with TRBD2. Germline assignment: CDR1 SGHRS and CDR2 YFSETQ. The CDR3 has 14 residues. Unmatched junction bases numbered 11, after V lost 7 bases and J lost 7 bases.

The chain recombines TRBV5-4 with TRBJ1-1, with D tentatively TRBD1 (6 bases). Looked up from germline, CDR1 is SGHNT and CDR2 is YYREEE (reference sequence). The CDR3 runs to 13 residues. V lost 2 bases and J lost 7, with 12 bases in between. The CDR3 is CASSLTGGVEAFF. The CDR3 nucleotides are TGTGCCAGCAGCTTAACTGGGGGCGTTGAAGCTTTCTTT.

V is TRBV27 and J is TRBJ2-2, with 7 bases identical to TRBD2. Germline V gene data show CDR1 as MNHEY and CDR2 as SMNVEV (reference sequence). There are 18 residues in the CDR3. The V segment lost 4 bases and the J segment 1 base; nucleotides outside the gene matches: 12. The CDR3 DNA reads as TGTGCCAGCAGTTCCGAGGTGGGGCTAGCGGAGAACACCGGGGAGCTGTTTTTT. Residues: CASSSEVGLAENTGELFF.

The chain couples TRBV27 to TRBJ2-1; TRBD2 might be the D (6 bases). This CDR3 spans 15 amino acids. Germline assignment: CDR1 MNHEY and CDR2 SMNVEV (reference sequence). V was clipped by 4 bases and J by 4 bases, with 14 bases between them. The CDR3 is CASSYLATIYNEQFF. The CDR3 coding sequence is TGTGCCAGCAGTTACCTAGCGACCATTTACAATGAGCAGTTCTTC.

The J gene is TRBJ2-7, the V gene TRBV5-5; the D gene is possibly TRBD2 (5 bases). The V end lost 0 bases, the J end lost 2 bases, and 9 bases lay between the germline ends. The CDR3 sequence is 14 residues long. Per the germline V gene, CDR1 is SGHKS and CDR2 is YYEKEE (reference sequence). CDR3 region: CASSLADSPYEQYF. The CDR3, as DNA: TGTGCCAGCAGCTTGGCGGACTCTCCCTACGAGCAGTACTTC.

V is TRBV2 and J is TRBJ2-3; 13 bases are a match to TRBD2. The V gene's germline CDR1 is SNHLY and CDR2 FYNNEI. V was clipped by 8 bases and J by 3 bases; unmatched bases: 8. The CDR3 consists of 16 residues. CDR3 nucleotides: TGTGCCAGCGGATCACTAGCGGGAGGGTCGACAGATACGCAGTATTTT. The encoded protein is CASGSLAGGSTDTQYF.

The chain uses TRBV5-1 and TRBJ2-1, with D possibly matching TRBD1 (6 bases). The germline CDR1 and CDR2 sequences are SGHRS and YFSETQ. The CDR3 runs 12 residues. In nucleotides, the CDR3 is TGCGCGACCCGTACAGGGAGCAATGAGCAGTTCTTC. The encoded protein is CATRTGSNEQFF.

CDR3 sequence (DNA): TGTGCCAGCAGCTTAGTTCCTAGCGGGGTCTCCTACGAGCAGTACTTC. It encodes CASSLVPSGVSYEQYF. The chain uses TRBV11-2 and TRBJ2-7; 9 positions match TRBD2. The CDR3 loop spans 16 amino acids. Losses at the gene ends were 1 base for V and 0 bases for J; bases not matched to a gene: 4. The germline CDR1 and CDR2 sequences are SGHAT and FQNNGV.

This clone occurred once. V gene TRBV27 combines with J gene TRBJ2-1; weak D call: TRBD2 (5 bases). V lost 2 bases and J lost 0, with 23 bases in between. The CDR3 totals 20 residues. Germline V gene data show CDR1 as MNHEY and CDR2 as SMNVEV (reference sequence). DNA for the CDR3: TGTGCCAGCAGTTTACTGCGCGGTACCTTGCGGGCGGCCTCCTACAATGAGCAGTTCTTC. It is translated as CASSLLRGTLRAASYNEQFF.

The chain is built from TRBV18 and TRBJ1-6, with a weak D call TRBD1 (5 bases). The V and J ends lost 2 bases and 8 bases respectively, with 10 bases between them. CDR1 KGHSH and CDR2 LQKENI come from the germline V gene. The CDR3 extends over 14 amino acids. Here the CDR3 DNA reads TGTGCCAGCTCACCATCCAGGGCGGATTCACCCCTCCACTTT. Translated, it gives CASSPSRADSPLHF.

The chain recombines TRBV25-1 with TRBJ2-2, with 11 positions matching TRBD1. Germline V gene lookup returns CDR1 MGHDK and CDR2 SYGVNS. Losses at the gene ends were 1 base for V and 7 bases for J; bases not matched to a gene: 11. The CDR3 is 18 residues long. CDR3 nucleotide sequence: TGTGCCAGCAGTGAATTTTTCCGGACAGGGGGCGAGGTCGGGGAGCTGTTTTTT. Protein: CASSEFFRTGGEVGELFF. Supplemented by reference TRBV25-1 and TRBJ2-2, the full variable domain reads EADIYQTPRYLVIGTGKKITLECSQTMGHDKMYWYQQDPGMELHLIHYSYGVNSTEKGDLSSESTVSRIRTEHFPLTLESARPSHTSQYLCASSEFFRTGGEVGELFFGEGSRLTVL.